These 14 T cell receptor beta chains share one sample of origin, sequenced in a study of cytomegalovirus exposure and HLA in healthy donors (dated by TCRdb to about 2017). The protocol used for the library was the immunoSEQ multiplex PCR assay. For the multiplex PCR, a mixture combining 60 forward primers for TCR Vbeta segments and 13 reverse primers for TCR Jbeta segments was used. TCRdb retrieved this table from immuneACCESS and kept in-frame rearrangements only. Not all clones are present; in checked studies, unresolved V genes account for under half, and no reason is known for the remainder. The sample records approximately 210,000 clones, 60% to 85% of which are singletons. The ten largest clones represent roughly 1.1% of the sample. Specimen: PBMCs. The receptors derive from a middle-aged woman in good health and CMV-seronegative.

The J gene is TRBJ2-7, the V gene TRBV10-3; 10 bases align to TRBD2. CDR3 length equals 14 residues. The V segment lost 6 bases and the J segment 4 bases; nucleotides outside the gene matches: 6. CDR1 and CDR2 (germline): ENHRY, SYGVKD. The CDR3, as DNA: TGTGCCATCAGCTCAAGCGGGAGGGCATACGAGCAGTACGTC. Residues: CAISSSGRAYEQYV.

This clone has only one observation. V is TRBV10-2 and J is TRBJ1-2, with D uncertain. The germline CDR1 and CDR2 sequences are WSHSY and SAAADI. V lost 3 bases and J 2 bases, leaving 7 bases between the germline ends. The CDR3 contains 13 residues. The CDR3 DNA follows: TGCGCCAGCAGTGACGGCGGGAACTATGGCTACACCTTC. It specifies CASSDGGNYGYTF.

V and J are TRBV5-5 and TRBJ2-5; 9 bases are a match to TRBD2. This CDR3 is 16 amino acids long. The trim removed 0 bases at V and 1 base at J, leaving 4 bases unmatched. Germline lookup yields CDR1 SGHKS and CDR2 YYEKEE (reference sequence). CDR3 sequence (DNA): TGTGCCAGCAGCTTGGGGTCTAGCGGGATCCAAGAGACCCAGTACTTC. Amino acids: CASSLGSSGIQETQYF. The whole variable domain, remainder taken from reference TRBV5-5 and TRBJ2-5, is DAGVTQSPTHLIKTRGQQVTLRCSPISGHKSVSWYQQVLGQGPQFIFQYYEKEERGRGNFPDRFSARQFPNYSSELNVNALLLGDSALYLCASSLGSSGIQETQYFGPGTRLLVL.

The chain uses TRBV4-1 and TRBJ1-6, with 7 bases identical to TRBD1. V was pared by 3 bases and J by 11 bases, with 4 bases of the junction left unmatched. The CDR3 consists of 13 residues. Looked up from germline, CDR1 is MGHRA and CDR2 is YSYEKL. CDR3 amino acids: CASSQFDRAPLHF. In nucleotides, the CDR3 is TGCGCCAGCAGCCAGTTTGACAGGGCACCCCTCCACTTT.

The rearrangement uses TRBV5-1 and TRBJ2-7; TRBD1 matches at 10 bases. Germline V CDR1 and CDR2: SGHRS, YFSETQ. The length of the CDR3 is 15 residues. J was trimmed by 6 bases and V by 4 bases; bases with no gene match: 10. The DNA of the CDR3 is TGCGCCAGCAGCCCAACCGGGACAGGGGCCCTCGAGCAGTACTTC. It translates to CASSPTGTGALEQYF. Full variable domain (missing parts from reference TRBV5-1 and TRBJ2-7): KAGVTQTPRYLIKTRGQQVTLSCSPISGHRSVSWYQQTPGQGLQFLFEYFSETQRNKGNFPGRFSGRQFSNSRSEMNVSTLELGDSALYLCASSPTGTGALEQYFGPGTRLTVT.

On this clone: Other DNA sequences of this sample code for an identical CDR3. The rearrangement uses TRBV18 and TRBJ2-2; tentative D call: TRBD1 (5 bases). The CDR3 has 15 amino acids. V lost 6 bases, J lost 6 bases, and 17 bases lay in between. Germline values: CDR1 KGHSH, CDR2 LQKENI. CDR3 residues: CASSPSGRGAGELFF. The CDR3 DNA is TGTGCCAGCTCGCCATCAGGGCGCGGTGCCGGGGAGCTGTTTTTT.

The genes are TRBV5-5 and TRBJ1-1; possible D gene TRBD1, 5 bases. With 4 bases removed from V and 7 bases from J, the gap between germline ends came to 11 bases. The CDR3 has 12 amino acids. Germline V gives CDR1 SGHKS, CDR2 YYEKEE (reference sequence). The DNA for the CDR3 is TGTGCCAGCAGCCCTGACAGTTATGAAGCTTTCTTT. Translated, it gives CASSPDSYEAFF. Looking up the rest from reference TRBV5-5 and TRBJ1-1 gives the full variable domain: DAGVTQSPTHLIKTRGQQVTLRCSPISGHKSVSWYQQVLGQGPQFIFQYYEKEERGRGNFPDRFSARQFPNYSSELNVNALLLGDSALYLCASSPDSYEAFFGQGTRLTVV.

The rearrangement links TRBV5-4 to TRBJ2-3; D is ambiguous. Looked up from germline, CDR1 is SGHNT and CDR2 is YYREEE (reference sequence). The ends were cut back, 4 bases at V and 1 base at J, with 13 bases in the middle. The CDR3 consists of 15 residues. The chain's CDR3 is CASSLSVRGTDTQYF. As DNA, the CDR3 is TGTGCCAGCAGCCTGTCCGTTCGAGGCACAGATACGCAGTATTTT.

As DNA, the CDR3 is TGTGCCAGCAGCTTAGGGGGACACGGATCTTACGAGCAGTACGTC. As protein: CASSLGGHGSYEQYV. The J gene is TRBJ2-7, the V gene TRBV11-1, with a possible D match to TRBD1 (6 bases). Germline V gives CDR1 SGHAT, CDR2 FQDESV (reference sequence). The CDR3 is 15 amino acids. With 1 base removed from V and 4 bases from J, the gap between germline ends came to 14 bases.

As DNA, the CDR3 is TGTGCCAGCAGCTTGACAGGAGGTCAAGAGACCCAGTACTTC. Protein sequence: CASSLTGGQETQYF. The chain combines TRBV11-3 with TRBJ2-5; tentative D call: TRBD1 (6 bases). The CDR3 runs 14 residues. Germline lookup yields CDR1 SGHNT and CDR2 YENEEA. V gave up 3 bases and J gave up 2 bases, with 10 bases separating them. The full variable domain, in which reference TRBV11-3 and TRBJ2-5 provide the parts outside the CDR3, is EAGVVQSPRYKIIEKKQPVAFWCNPISGHNTLYWYLQNLGQGPELLIRYENEEAVDDSQLPKDRFSAERLKGVDSTLKIQPAELGDSAVYLCASSLTGGQETQYFGPGTRLLVL.

The chain joins TRBV7-9 to TRBJ2-2; 11 nucleotides match TRBD1. The CDR3 is 15 residues long. Looked up from germline, CDR1 is SEHNR and CDR2 is FQNEAQ (reference sequence). The trim removed 6 bases at V and 6 bases at J, leaving 6 bases unmatched. DNA for the CDR3: TGTGCCAGCAGTAGGACAGGGGGCGATCCCGGGGAGCTGTTTTTT. It translates to CASSRTGGDPGELFF.

The count of this clone is one. The CDR3, as DNA: TGTGCCAGCAGCTTAAATCGGGGGTTTAATAATTCACCCCTCCACTTT. Translating it yields CASSLNRGFNNSPLHF. The V call is TRBV7-8, the J call TRBJ1-6; D perhaps matches TRBD1 (5 bases). Germline CDR1 is SGHVS and CDR2 is FQNEAQ. The CDR3 spans 16 residues. Between the trimmed V and J ends, which lost 2 bases and 5 bases, there was a span of 13 bases. The full variable domain, in which reference TRBV7-8 and TRBJ1-6 provide the parts outside the CDR3, is GAGVSQSPRYKVAKRGQDVALRCDPISGHVSLFWYQQALGQGPEFLTYFQNEAQLDKSGLPSDRFFAERPEGSVSTLKIQRTQQEDSAVYLCASSLNRGFNNSPLHFGNGTRLTVT.

For the CDR3, the DNA is TGTGCCAGCAGCACCGGTATCCAGGGGGCCCTCCACTTT. Its translation: CASSTGIQGALHF. The J gene is TRBJ1-6, the V gene TRBV11-3, with TRBD1 matching 7 bases. V lost 5 bases and J lost 14; bases outside the gene matches: 9. CDR1 and CDR2 from the germline V gene are SGHNT and YENEEA. CDR3 length equals 13 residues.

This chain connects TRBV28 to TRBJ1-2; no clear D gene. From germline, CDR1 is MDHEN and CDR2 SYDVKM. The ends were cut back, 6 bases at V and 6 bases at J, with 8 bases in the middle. The CDR3 is 11 amino acids. The CDR3: CASRSPNGYTF. As DNA, the CDR3 is TGTGCCAGCAGGTCCCCCAATGGCTACACCTTC.